A single sample is the source of the 14 T cell receptor beta chains below, sequenced in a study of T-cell reconstitution after alpha-beta-depleted transplantation in children. Preparation of the TCRbeta library was carried out with unique molecular identifiers. TCRdb analysed the PCR reads with MiXCR anew, one entry per CDR3 protein. The sample records 500,000 to 750,000 distinct CDR3 sequences, 25% to 30% being singletons. The starting material was PBMCs, obtained before TCRalphabeta/CD19-depleted stem cell transplant. These receptors all stem from a boy in the first two years of life with Wiskott-Aldrich syndrome, due to receive a stem cell transplant.

This chain connects TRBV5-1 to TRBJ2-3; 9 positions match TRBD2. CDR1 is SGHRS and CDR2 is YFSETQ in the germline V gene. V trimming: 1 base; J trimming: 5 bases; junction bases outside the gene matches: 5. The CDR3 runs 15 residues. CDR3 in DNA: TGCGCCAGCAGCTTGATTAGCGGGGGTGAAGATACGCAGTATTTT. As protein: CASSLISGGEDTQYF.

The gene calls are TRBV20-1 and TRBJ2-3; 9 nucleotides align to TRBD2. Germline CDR1 DFQATT, CDR2 SNEGSKA (reference sequence). Germline trimming cut 5 bases from V and 6 bases from J; bases unmatched to any gene: 9. This CDR3 has 14 amino acids. CDR3: CSAVTAGGTDTQYF. For the CDR3, the DNA is TGCAGTGCTGTGACAGCGGGAGGAACTGATACGCAGTATTTT.

This clonotype was counted only a few times. The chain has TRBV20-1 and TRBJ2-3; 7 nucleotides align to TRBD2. Germline V lookup: CDR1 DFQATT, CDR2 SNEGSKA (reference sequence). The CDR3 runs to 14 residues. CDR3 protein: CSPFGRGTEDTQYF. The CDR3 coding sequence is TGCAGCCCATTTGGGAGGGGTACGGAGGATACGCAGTATTTT.

The sample holds a few counts of this clonotype. This chain uses TRBV7-9 with TRBJ2-5; 10 bases match TRBD1. CDR1 and CDR2 (germline): SEHNR, FQNEAQ (reference sequence). J gave up 3 bases and V 5 bases, and 9 bases lay outside the gene matches. This CDR3 is built from 16 residues. CDR3: CASSPGQGLLEETQYF. DNA for the CDR3: TGTGCCAGCAGCCCGGGACAGGGGCTTCTCGAAGAGACCCAGTACTTC.

This rearrangement joins TRBV5-1 to TRBJ2-5; no definite D call. The length of the CDR3 is 14 residues. CDR1 and CDR2 from the germline V gene are SGHRS and YFSETQ. V lost 7 bases and J 0 bases, leaving 13 bases between the germline ends. This CDR3 is CASGPAPYQETQYF. CDR3 in DNA: TGCGCCAGCGGACCGGCTCCGTACCAAGAGACCCAGTACTTC.

This rearrangement joins TRBV30 to TRBJ1-6; TRBD1 is a possible D gene (6 bases). This CDR3 contains 14 residues. Looked up from germline, CDR1 is GTSNPN and CDR2 is SVGIG (reference sequence). Trimming removed 0 bases from V and 8 bases from J, with 11 bases in between. CDR3 sequence: CAWSVRGADSPLHF. CDR3 in DNA: TGTGCCTGGAGTGTTCGGGGGGCTGATTCACCCCTCCACTTT.

This clonotype showed up just a few times. The chain couples TRBV29-1 to TRBJ2-3; 11 nucleotides align to TRBD2. V lost 4 bases, J lost 8 bases, and 14 bases stayed unmatched. The germline V gene has CDR1 SQVTM and CDR2 ANQGSEA. The CDR3 sequence is 16 residues long. CDR3 loop: CSVVTQGSGTSGTQYF. The DNA of the CDR3 is TGCAGCGTTGTCACCCAGGGTTCTGGGACTAGCGGTACGCAGTATTTT.

The chain joins TRBV7-9 to TRBJ2-7; no clear D. Germline V gene lookup returns CDR1 SEHNR and CDR2 FQNEAQ (reference sequence). This CDR3 has 14 residues. V lost 5 bases, J lost 6 bases, and 17 bases lay in between. The CDR3 is CASSTLLDIAEQYF. CDR3 in DNA: TGTGCCAGCAGCACCTTACTCGATATAGCCGAGCAGTACTTC.

The chain couples TRBV6-5 to TRBJ1-2, with a tentative D call TRBD1 (5 bases). The CDR3 has 12 amino acids. The V and J ends lost 5 bases and 10 bases respectively, with 14 bases between them. CDR1 is MNHEY and CDR2 is SVGAGI in the germline V gene. This CDR3 is CASSRDPPAYTF. CDR3 DNA sequence: TGTGCCAGCAGTCGGGACCCCCCGGCCTACACCTTC.

This sequence joins TRBV5-1 and TRBJ2-7; D is possibly TRBD1 (6 bases). Germline CDR1 SGHRS, CDR2 YFSETQ. The length of the CDR3 is 16 residues. V was shortened by 3 bases and J by 2 bases, with 18 bases between the two germline ends. The CDR3 nucleotides are TGCGCCAGCAGCTCCGGTCTACAGGGAACCCCCTACGAGCAGTACTTC. It yields the protein CASSSGLQGTPYEQYF. The whole variable domain, filled in from reference TRBV5-1 and TRBJ2-7, reads KAGVTQTPRYLIKTRGQQVTLSCSPISGHRSVSWYQQTPGQGLQFLFEYFSETQRNKGNFPGRFSGRQFSNSRSEMNVSTLELGDSALYLCASSSGLQGTPYEQYFGPGTRLTVT.

V gene TRBV12-3 or TRBV12-4 combines with J gene TRBJ2-3, with a weak D call TRBD1 (6 bases). CDR3 length: 15 residues. V shed 3 bases and J shed 2 bases, with 12 bases lying between them. The CDR3 nucleotides read TGTGCCAGCAGTTTGTCGGGACACCCCACAGATACGCAGTATTTT. Translating it yields CASSLSGHPTDTQYF.

This sequence joins TRBV14 and TRBJ2-7; D ambiguous. CDR1 is SGHDN and CDR2 is FVKESK in the germline V gene. CDR3 length: 14 amino acids. V shed 0 bases and J shed 1 base, with 7 bases lying between them. CDR3 nucleotide sequence: TGTGCCAGCAGCCAAGAATCGGAATCCTACGAGCAGTACTTC. Its protein is CASSQESESYEQYF.

This clonotype has only a few counts. J is TRBJ2-5 and V is TRBV29-1; 10 bases match TRBD2. This CDR3 is built from 15 residues. Losses at the gene ends were 7 bases for V and 5 bases for J; bases not matched to a gene: 13. Germline V gene data show CDR1 as SQVTM and CDR2 as ANQGSEA. The CDR3: CSAEGLAGDLETQYF. The CDR3 DNA sequence: TGCAGCGCTGAGGGGCTAGCGGGAGATCTCGAGACCCAGTACTTC.

This clonotype was seen a few times. CDR3 sequence (DNA): TGTGCCAGCAGTTTAGGAGTTCGGGGCAATGAGCAGTTCTTC. Protein sequence: CASSLGVRGNEQFF. The rearrangement joins TRBV6-5 to TRBJ2-1; TRBD2 might be the D (5 bases). Between the trimmed V and J ends, which lost 4 bases and 6 bases, there was a span of 13 bases. The CDR3 totals 14 residues. CDR1 and CDR2 (germline): MNHEY, SVGAGI.